This T cell receptor (beta chain) was captured by sequencing in a study of CD8+ T cells in alopecia areata. Study as a whole: Grafts of skin from C3H/HeJ donors aged about 6-13 months with spontaneous alopecia went to female C3H/HeJ mice aged roughly 7-11 weeks.

A remark on this clone: Its antigen is still unknown. Here the gene names and germline are mouse. The read halts 4 residues ahead of the CDR3 end, with the missing end drawn from the germline J gene.

RNA extraction and reverse transcription yielded cDNA as sequencing template. Data came from immunoSEQ multiplex PCR; TCRdb stores just in-frame clones and leaves some out. The profile covers under 350,000 clones, none occurring a single time. Points from the study as a whole: Relative to normal scalp, lesional scalp, especially alopecia totalis/universalis, showed higher clonality. Patients shared TCRs less clearly than mice did, possibly for HLA-related reasons.

Cutaneous lymph nodes were pooled and cells sorted by CD4, CD8alpha, NKG2D, NKG2ACE and more. Germline CDR1 reads NSQYPW; CDR2 reads LRSPGD (reference sequence). The CDR3 sequence is 14 residues long. The V end was cut by 1 base, the J end by 3 bases, with 9 bases between. V gene TRBV1 combines with J gene TRBJ1-2; D possibly corresponds to TRBD1 (6 bases). Input material: CD4+ T cells sorted from a lymph node. The clonotype originates from a C3H/HeJ mouse with alopecia areata. Mouse strain MHC haplotype: H2-k. CDR3 DNA, as far as it was read: TGCACCTGCAGTGCAGTGGGGGGCGACTCC. Translating it yields CTCSAVGGDS. The CDR3 reads in full as CTCSAVGGDSDYTF.